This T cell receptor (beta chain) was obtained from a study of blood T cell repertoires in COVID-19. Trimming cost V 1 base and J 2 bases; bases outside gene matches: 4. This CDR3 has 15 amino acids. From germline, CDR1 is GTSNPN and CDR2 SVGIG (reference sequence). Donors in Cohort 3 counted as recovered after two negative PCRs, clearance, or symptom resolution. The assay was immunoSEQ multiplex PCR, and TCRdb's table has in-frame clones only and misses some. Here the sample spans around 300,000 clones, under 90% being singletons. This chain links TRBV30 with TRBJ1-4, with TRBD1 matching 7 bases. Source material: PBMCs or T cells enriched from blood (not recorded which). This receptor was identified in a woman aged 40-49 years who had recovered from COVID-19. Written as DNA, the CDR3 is TGTGCCTGGAGTGATACAGGGGAGACTAATGAAAAACTGTTTTTT. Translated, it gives CAWSDTGETNEKLFF.